These T cell receptor beta chains were read from a single sample in a study of blood T cell repertoires in COVID-19. The protocol was immunoSEQ multiplex PCR, while the TCRdb copy is restricted to in-frame clones and leaves out a portion. The sample holds 170,000 or so clones, around nine tenths seen once. The sequencing input was peripheral blood. These receptors were taken from a man aged 55 to 70 with COVID-19, enrolled during active disease. Each CDR3 is given with its conserved first and last residue. The order of the fields is CDR3 protein, CDR3 DNA, clone size, V gene, D gene, J gene. The D gene is left open where the match is weak. The size entry is marked missing in some rows and otherwise reads once, few, many or a size class.

CASSGAGGSYEQYF,TGTGCCAGCAGCGGAGCGGGCGGCTCCTACGAGCAGTACTTC,NA,TRBV7-2,NA,TRBJ2-7
CASSLEGTVNSPLHF,TGTGCCAGCAGCTTAGAGGGGACAGTTAATTCACCCCTCCACTTT,once,TRBV11-3,TRBD1,TRBJ1-6
CASSLHLREPRGPLHF,TGTGCCAGCAGCCTCCATCTCAGGGAACCCAGGGGGCCCCTCCACTTT,NA,TRBV14,TRBD1,TRBJ1-6
CATSRDSGGDTYEQYF,TGTGCCACCAGCAGAGATAGCGGGGGGGATACCTACGAGCAGTACTTC,once,TRBV15,TRBD2,TRBJ2-7
CASSGQGALGYGYTF,TGTGCCAGCAGTGGGCAGGGGGCCCTAGGCTATGGCTACACCTTC,NA,TRBV2,TRBD1,TRBJ1-2
CASDRAMNTEAFF,TGTGCCAGTGACAGGGCAATGAACACTGAAGCTTTCTTT,NA,TRBV2,TRBD1,TRBJ1-1
CASGPGQGEGTQYF,TGTGCTAGTGGTCCGGGACAGGGAGAGGGTACGCAGTATTTT,NA,TRBV12-5,TRBD1,TRBJ2-3
CFALSTSYGYTF,TGCTTCGCCCTCAGTACCTCCTATGGCTACACCTTC,NA,TRBV29-1,NA,TRBJ1-2
CASSLVTPSRISNQPQHF,TGTGCCAGCAGTTTAGTGACACCCTCCAGGATTAGCAATCAGCCCCAGCATTTT,NA,TRBV28,NA,TRBJ1-5
CASSLVPGSPGTQYF,TGCGCCAGCAGCTTGGTTCCTGGATCCCCGGGGACCCAGTACTTC,NA,TRBV5-1,NA,TRBJ2-5
CASSLGETGGLVYGYTF,TGTGCCAGCAGCTTAGGGGAGACAGGAGGTTTAGTCTATGGCTACACCTTC,NA,TRBV7-2,NA,TRBJ1-2
CASSVFPGQGSEQYF,TGTGCCAGCAGTGTTTTTCCGGGACAGGGGAGCGAGCAGTACTTC,NA,TRBV2,TRBD1,TRBJ2-7
CASSYASSGNTIYF,TGTGCCAGCAGTTACGCCAGCTCTGGAAACACCATATATTTT,NA,TRBV6-5,NA,TRBJ1-3
CASSLAVVSYEQYF,TGCGCCAGCAGCTTGGCCGTAGTCTCCTACGAGCAGTACTTC,NA,TRBV5-1,NA,TRBJ2-7
CASSERQRELGEQFF,TGTGCCAGCAGTGAGAGGCAGCGGGAGCTCGGTGAGCAGTTCTTC,NA,TRBV2,TRBD2,TRBJ2-1
CASSPGDGGELFF,TGCGCCAGCAGTCCCGGAGACGGCGGGGAGCTGTTTTTT,NA,TRBV5-1,NA,TRBJ2-2
CASQTGYSTGELFF,TGTGCCAGCCAAACAGGGTATAGCACCGGGGAGCTGTTTTTT,NA,TRBV5-5,NA,TRBJ2-2
CASSLPGVQYF,TGTGCCAGCAGCCTTCCGGGGGTTCAGTACTTC,NA,TRBV3-1/TRBV3-2,NA,TRBJ2-4
CASSPETGGFQPQHF,TGTGCCAGCAGTCCCGAGACAGGGGGATTTCAGCCCCAGCATTTT,NA,TRBV6-5,TRBD1,TRBJ1-5
CASSPTGVDTEAFF,TGTGCCAGCTCACCAACAGGGGTTGATACTGAAGCTTTCTTT,NA,TRBV18,TRBD1,TRBJ1-1
CATSADRGPNEKLFF,TGTGCCACCAGTGCTGACAGGGGGCCGAATGAAAAACTGTTTTTT,NA,TRBV24-1,TRBD1,TRBJ1-4
CASSRDRLSSTDTQYF,TGTGCCAGCAGTAGAGACAGGTTGTCTAGCACAGATACGCAGTATTTT,NA,TRBV2,NA,TRBJ2-3
CASSRDRDIQYF,TGTGCCAGCAGCCGGGACAGGGACATTCAGTACTTC,NA,TRBV6-5,TRBD1,TRBJ2-4
CSASVPGGAHTEAFF,TGCAGTGCTAGTGTGCCGGGGGGGGCTCACACTGAAGCTTTCTTT,NA,TRBV20-1,NA,TRBJ1-1
CASSLLQGYSGNTIYF,TGCGCCAGCAGCCTTCTACAGGGCTACTCTGGAAACACCATATATTTT,NA,TRBV4-1,NA,TRBJ1-3
CASGLAGTYNEQFF,TGTGCCAGCGGCCTAGCGGGCACCTACAATGAGCAGTTCTTC,NA,TRBV7-3,TRBD2,TRBJ2-1
CASSLGHTTYEQYF,TGTGCCAGTAGTTTGGGACACACCACCTACGAGCAGTACTTC,NA,TRBV19,NA,TRBJ2-7
CATSDSRTGNYGYTF,TGTGCCACCAGTGATTCCCGGACAGGAAACTATGGCTACACCTTC,NA,TRBV24-1,TRBD1,TRBJ1-2
CATSDLKRTELLDTQYF,TGTGCCACCAGTGATTTAAAGCGTACCGAACTCCTCGATACGCAGTATTTT,NA,TRBV24-1,NA,TRBJ2-3
CATAQTGGNEKLFF,TGTGCCACCGCCCAGACAGGGGGGAATGAAAAACTGTTTTTT,NA,TRBV19,TRBD1,TRBJ1-4
CASSYSFLLSGTLPFPGELFF,TGTGCCAGCAGTTACTCTTTTCTGTTAAGCGGGACCCTCCCGTTCCCCGGGGAGCTGTTTTTT,NA,TRBV6-2/TRBV6-3,TRBD2,TRBJ2-2
CASSSGTSGRAGEQFF,TGTGCCAGCAGCTCCGGAACTAGCGGGAGGGCCGGGGAGCAGTTCTTC,NA,TRBV11-3,TRBD2,TRBJ2-1
CASSPYNDRGQGEQYF,TGTGCCAGCTCACCGTACAATGACAGGGGGCAGGGCGAGCAGTACTTC,NA,TRBV18,TRBD1,TRBJ2-7
CASTYSAGGYTF,TGTGCCAGCACTTATTCCGCCGGGGGCTACACCTTC,NA,TRBV6-6,NA,TRBJ1-2
CASSLALQNYGYTF,TGTGCCAGCAGCTTAGCACTCCAAAACTATGGCTACACCTTC,NA,TRBV7-2,NA,TRBJ1-2
CASSSLASGNTIYF,TGTGCCAGCAGCTCCCTAGCTTCTGGAAACACCATATATTTT,NA,TRBV7-8,NA,TRBJ1-3
CASTRSSGGGEQFF,TGTGCCAGCACAAGGTCTAGCGGGGGGGGTGAGCAGTTCTTC,NA,TRBV6-5,TRBD2,TRBJ2-1
CASRAGPAGQPQHF,TGTGCCAGCAGGGCGGGGCCGGCCGGTCAGCCCCAGCATTTT,NA,TRBV7-2,NA,TRBJ1-5
CASSLTSLGEQFF,TGTGCCAGCAGCCTGACTAGTCTTGGTGAGCAGTTCTTC,NA,TRBV7-3,NA,TRBJ2-1
CASSLGQGNNEQFF,TGTGCCAGCAGCTTAGGGCAGGGGAACAATGAGCAGTTCTTC,NA,TRBV7-2,NA,TRBJ2-1
CASSLGQGLYNEQFF,TGTGCCAGCAGCTTAGGACAGGGACTTTACAATGAGCAGTTCTTC,NA,TRBV11-2,NA,TRBJ2-1
CSVTSGSRTDTQYF,TGCAGCGTTACTTCCGGGAGTAGGACAGATACGCAGTATTTT,NA,TRBV29-1,NA,TRBJ2-3
CASSSPPGTGNYGYTF,TGTGCCAGCAGTTCTCCCCCCGGGACAGGGAACTATGGCTACACCTTC,NA,TRBV6-2/TRBV6-3,TRBD1,TRBJ1-2
CSVRRGGLGNTIYF,TGCAGCGTCCGCCGGGGGGGTTTAGGAAACACCATATATTTT,NA,TRBV29-1,NA,TRBJ1-3
CSVYRGGYGYTF,TGCAGCGTTTACAGGGGAGGCTATGGCTACACCTTC,NA,TRBV29-1,TRBD1,TRBJ1-2
CASSLKRVGLGIYEQYF,TGTGCCAGCAGTTTAAAGAGAGTCGGACTAGGGATCTACGAGCAGTACTTC,NA,TRBV27,TRBD2,TRBJ2-7
CASSLGGLEPQHF,TGTGCCAGCAGTTTGGGGGGGCTGGAGCCCCAGCATTTT,NA,TRBV12-3/TRBV12-4,NA,TRBJ1-5
CASTSGGAVNSPLHF,TGTGCCAGCACCTCTGGAGGGGCTGTTAATTCACCCCTCCACTTT,NA,TRBV7-2,NA,TRBJ1-6
CASQRGDRNTGELFF,TGCGCCAGTCAAAGGGGGGACAGGAACACCGGGGAGCTGTTTTTT,NA,TRBV4-1,NA,TRBJ2-2
CASSLFGRGETQYF,TGCGCCAGCAGCTTGTTCGGGAGGGGAGAGACCCAGTACTTC,NA,TRBV5-1,TRBD2,TRBJ2-5
CASSDPTGAGANVLTF,TGCGCCAGCAGCGACCCTACAGGGGCTGGGGCCAACGTCCTGACTTTC,NA,TRBV4-1,TRBD1,TRBJ2-6
CASRETGANTGELFF,TGTGCCAGCAGGGAAACAGGGGCGAACACCGGGGAGCTGTTTTTT,NA,TRBV6-4,TRBD1,TRBJ2-2
CASSEWGQRNQPQHF,TGTGCCAGCAGTGAATGGGGGCAACGGAATCAGCCCCAGCATTTT,NA,TRBV2,NA,TRBJ1-5
CASRNSDRGNTGELFF,TGTGCCAGCAGGAATTCAGACAGGGGTAACACCGGGGAGCTGTTTTTT,NA,TRBV7-9,TRBD1,TRBJ2-2
CASSPQRTGGGQPQHF,TGTGCCAGTAGCCCCCAGCGGACAGGGGGCGGTCAGCCCCAGCATTTT,NA,TRBV19,TRBD1,TRBJ1-5